The text below deals with one T cell receptor beta chain. This entry belongs to a study of T cell changes during pregnancy in multiple sclerosis. Profiling relied on immunoSEQ multiplex PCR, and the TCRdb table lists in-frame clones only, not all of them. The table records about 87,000 clones, 93% of them present only once. The receptor was derived from a female donor in good health, enrolled as a control in a pregnancy study. This material consisted of peripheral blood, taken in the third trimester of pregnancy.

CDR3 nucleotides: TGCGCCAGCCAGTCGTCTAGCGTGTACGAGCAGTACTTC. It encodes CASQSSSVYEQYF. This chain connects TRBV23-1 to TRBJ2-7, with D possibly TRBD2 on 6 matching bases. TRBV23-1 counts as an open reading frame of uncertain function. This CDR3 is 13 amino acids long. Trimming pared 8 bases from V and 4 bases from J, leaving 15 bases between.